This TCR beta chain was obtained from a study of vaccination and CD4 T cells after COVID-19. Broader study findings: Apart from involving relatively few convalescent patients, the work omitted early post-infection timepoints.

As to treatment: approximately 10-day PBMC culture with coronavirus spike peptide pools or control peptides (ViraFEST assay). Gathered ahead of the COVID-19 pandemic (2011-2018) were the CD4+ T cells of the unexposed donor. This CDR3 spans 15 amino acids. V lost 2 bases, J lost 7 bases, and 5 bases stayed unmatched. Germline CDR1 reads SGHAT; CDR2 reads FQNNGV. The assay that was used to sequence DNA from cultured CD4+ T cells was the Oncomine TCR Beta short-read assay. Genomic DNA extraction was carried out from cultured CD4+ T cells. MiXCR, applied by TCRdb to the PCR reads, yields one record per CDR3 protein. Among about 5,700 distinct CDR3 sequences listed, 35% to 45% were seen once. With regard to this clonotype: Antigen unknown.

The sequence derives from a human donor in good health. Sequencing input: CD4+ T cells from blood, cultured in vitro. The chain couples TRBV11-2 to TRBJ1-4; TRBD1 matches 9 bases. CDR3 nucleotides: TGTGCCAGCAGCTTATCGACAGGGGGGGGTGAAAAACTGTTTTTT. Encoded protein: CASSLSTGGGEKLFF.